Listed below are T cell receptor beta chains from one sample, sequenced in a study of molecular identifiers for immune sequencing clone quantification. Using its own MiXCR run on the PCR reads, TCRdb lists one record per CDR3 protein. The top ten clones hold about 0.7% of a sample with fewer than 350,000 distinct CDR3 sequences, about a quarter of them seen once. Sequencing input: naive CD8+ T cells from blood, with Jurkat cell RNA spiked in. The receptors stem from a human donor in good health. Some libraries in this study had Jurkat cell RNA spiked in. Each CDR3 is given with its conserved first and last residue. Fields, in order: V gene, clone size, D gene, J gene, CDR3 DNA, CDR3 protein. The D gene is left open where the match is weak. Rows give clone size only sometimes, using once, few, many, or a class for an expanded clone.

TRBV24-1	many	TRBD2	TRBJ2-1	TGTGCCACCAGTGATTTAACTAGCGGGAGCGATGAGCAGTTCTTC	CATSDLTSGSDEQFF
TRBV7-6	many	-	TRBJ2-3	TGTGCCAGCAGCTTAACCAGACTAGATACGCAGTATTTT	CASSLTRLDTQYF
TRBV10-3	-	-	TRBJ2-7	TGTGCCATCAGTGGGGGGCAGGGGGGTGATGAGCAGTACTTC	CAISGGQGGDEQYF
TRBV27	-	TRBD1	TRBJ1-5	TGTGCCAGCGGAGACAGGGGAAGTCAGCCCCAGCATTTT	CASGDRGSQPQHF
TRBV4-2	-	-	TRBJ2-2	TGTGCCAGCAGCCAATTCAACGACAGGTCCACGAACACCGGGGAGCTGTTTTTT	CASSQFNDRSTNTGELFF
TRBV6-5	few	TRBD2	TRBJ2-3	TGTGCCAGCAGTCACGGACTAGCGGGCAGCACAGATACGCAGTATTTT	CASSHGLAGSTDTQYF
TRBV29-1	many	-	TRBJ2-5	TGCAGCGTTGAAGAGGTCGAGGTTAGAGAGACCCAGTACTTC	CSVEEVEVRETQYF
TRBV2	many	TRBD1	TRBJ1-1	TGTGCCAGCAGCACAGGGACAGGGGGCTCTGAAGCTTTCTTT	CASSTGTGGSEAFF
TRBV2	-	-	TRBJ2-5	TGTGCCAGCAACCCCGGGATTAACCAAGAGACCCAGTACTTC	CASNPGINQETQYF
TRBV11-2	-	-	TRBJ2-1	TGTGCCAGCAGCAGTCTAGTGAATGAGCAGTTCTTC	CASSSLVNEQFF
TRBV27	few	TRBD2	TRBJ2-1	TGTGCCAGCAGTTTATCGGGCGGGAGTCCCTACAATGAGCAGTTCTTC	CASSLSGGSPYNEQFF
TRBV19	-	-	TRBJ2-7	TGTGCCAGTAGTCCCCTCAGCTGGGCCTACGAGCAGTACTTC	CASSPLSWAYEQYF
TRBV11-2	few	-	TRBJ2-5	TGTGCCAGCAGCTTAGATCTCGCGGGGGCCCGCGGGGCCCAGTACTTC	CASSLDLAGARGAQYF
TRBV20-1	-	-	TRBJ2-5	TGCAGTGCTAGAGGCAGCCAAGAGACCCAGTACTTC	CSARGSQETQYF
TRBV7-9	few	-	TRBJ2-5	TGTGCCAGCAGCCCGAAGGGGGGAGAGACCCAGTACTTC	CASSPKGGETQYF
TRBV29-1	many	-	TRBJ1-1	TGCAGCGTGGTTGGGGGTATGTGGACTGAAGCTTTCTTT	CSVVGGMWTEAFF
TRBV4-3	-	TRBD1	TRBJ2-2	TGCGCCAGCAGCCAAGGAAGGGGGACAGGACCGAACACCGGGGAGCTGTTTTTT	CASSQGRGTGPNTGELFF
TRBV5-6	many	-	TRBJ1-1	TGTGCCAGCAGCTTGGGCGGCCCCTCGGTAGCTTTCTTT	CASSLGGPSVAFF
TRBV28	once	-	TRBJ1-2	TGTGCCAGCAGCTCCTACAAGGGGGGGGTCTACACCTTC	CASSSYKGGVYTF
TRBV7-8	many	-	TRBJ1-5	TGTGCCAGCAGCTCAAACTGGTATAGCAATCAGCCCCAGCATTTT	CASSSNWYSNQPQHF
TRBV4-2	-	-	TRBJ1-1	TGTGCCAGCAGCCAAGTTTCTATCTCTAACACTGAAGCTTTCTTT	CASSQVSISNTEAFF
TRBV7-9	many	-	TRBJ2-3	TGTGCCAGCAGCTTCGACAGCGGCACAGATACGCAGTATTTT	CASSFDSGTDTQYF
TRBV6-5	-	-	TRBJ2-3	TGTGCCAGCAGTTCCCAGACCAGCACAGATACGCATTATTTT	CASSSQTSTDTHYF
TRBV13	many	-	TRBJ2-4	TGTGCCAGCAGCTTAGGCCACGGAGATGCCAAAAACATTCAGTACTTC	CASSLGHGDAKNIQYF